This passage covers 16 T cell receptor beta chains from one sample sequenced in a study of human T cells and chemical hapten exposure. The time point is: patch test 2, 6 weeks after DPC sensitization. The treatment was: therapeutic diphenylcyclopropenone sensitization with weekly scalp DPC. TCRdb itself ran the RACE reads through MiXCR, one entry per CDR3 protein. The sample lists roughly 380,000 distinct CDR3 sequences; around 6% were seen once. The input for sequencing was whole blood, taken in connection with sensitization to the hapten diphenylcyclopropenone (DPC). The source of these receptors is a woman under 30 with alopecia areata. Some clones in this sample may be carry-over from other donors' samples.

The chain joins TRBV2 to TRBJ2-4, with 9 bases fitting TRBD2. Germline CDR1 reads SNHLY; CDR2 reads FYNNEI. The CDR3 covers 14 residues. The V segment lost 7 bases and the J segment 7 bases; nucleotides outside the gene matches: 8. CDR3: CASTASGVPNIQYF. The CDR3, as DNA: TGTGCCAGCACCGCTAGCGGGGTACCTAACATTCAGTACTTC.

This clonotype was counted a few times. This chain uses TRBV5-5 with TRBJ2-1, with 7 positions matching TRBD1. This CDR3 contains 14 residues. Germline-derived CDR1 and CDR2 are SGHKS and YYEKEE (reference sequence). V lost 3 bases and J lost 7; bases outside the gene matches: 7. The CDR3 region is CASSYRTGRNEQFF. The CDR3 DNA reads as TGTGCCAGCAGCTACAGGACAGGCAGGAATGAGCAGTTCTTC.

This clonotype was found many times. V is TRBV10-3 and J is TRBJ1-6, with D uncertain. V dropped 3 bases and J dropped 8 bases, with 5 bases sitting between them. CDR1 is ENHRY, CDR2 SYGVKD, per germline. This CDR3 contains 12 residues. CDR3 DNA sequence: TGTGCCATCAGTGAAAGGGATTCACCCCTCCACTTT. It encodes CAISERDSPLHF.

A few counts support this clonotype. CDR3 nucleotide sequence: TGTGCCAGCATGGGGTGGCATAATTCACCCCTCCACTTT. Translated: CASMGWHNSPLHF. The chain links TRBV6-5 to TRBJ1-6; D not certain. The length of the CDR3 is 13 residues. The V gene's germline CDR1 is MNHEY and CDR2 SVGAGI. With 7 bases removed from V and 5 bases from J, the gap between germline ends came to 9 bases.

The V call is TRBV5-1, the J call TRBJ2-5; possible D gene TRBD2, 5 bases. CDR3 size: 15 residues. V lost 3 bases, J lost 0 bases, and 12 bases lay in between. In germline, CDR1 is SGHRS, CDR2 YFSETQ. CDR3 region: CASSSSPGNQETQYF. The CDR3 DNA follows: TGCGCCAGCAGCTCCTCACCGGGAAACCAAGAGACCCAGTACTTC.

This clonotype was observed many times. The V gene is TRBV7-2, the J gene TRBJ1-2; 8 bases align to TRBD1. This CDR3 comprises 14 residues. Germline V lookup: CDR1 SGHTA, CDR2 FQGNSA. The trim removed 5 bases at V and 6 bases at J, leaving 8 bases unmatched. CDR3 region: CASSPEWDRHGYTF. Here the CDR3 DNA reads TGTGCCAGCAGCCCCGAGTGGGACAGGCATGGCTACACCTTC.

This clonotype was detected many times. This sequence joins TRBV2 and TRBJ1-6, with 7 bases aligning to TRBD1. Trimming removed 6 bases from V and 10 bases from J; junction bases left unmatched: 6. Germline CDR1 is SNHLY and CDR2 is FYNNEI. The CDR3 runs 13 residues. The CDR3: CASSDRARSPLHF. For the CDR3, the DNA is TGTGCCAGCAGCGACAGGGCTAGATCACCCCTCCACTTT.

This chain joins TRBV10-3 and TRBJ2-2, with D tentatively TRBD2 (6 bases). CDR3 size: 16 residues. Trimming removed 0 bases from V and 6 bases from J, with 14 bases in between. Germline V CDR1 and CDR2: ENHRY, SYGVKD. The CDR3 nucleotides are TGTGCCATCAGTGAGTCGGAGGGGACGAGGGCCGGGGAGCTGTTTTTT. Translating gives CAISESEGTRAGELFF.

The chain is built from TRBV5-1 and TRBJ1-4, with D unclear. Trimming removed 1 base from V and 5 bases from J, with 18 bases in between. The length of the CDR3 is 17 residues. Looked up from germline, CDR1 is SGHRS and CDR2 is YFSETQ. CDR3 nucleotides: TGCGCCAGCAGCTTGTTGCCCTTCCCTGATGCCAATGAAAAACTGTTTTTT. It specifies CASSLLPFPDANEKLFF.

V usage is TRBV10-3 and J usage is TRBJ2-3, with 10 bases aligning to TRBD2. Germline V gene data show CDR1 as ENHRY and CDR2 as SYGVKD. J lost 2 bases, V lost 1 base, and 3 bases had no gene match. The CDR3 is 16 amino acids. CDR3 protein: CAISEFLAGATDTQYF. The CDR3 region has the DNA TGTGCCATCAGTGAGTTCCTAGCGGGGGCCACAGATACGCAGTATTTT.

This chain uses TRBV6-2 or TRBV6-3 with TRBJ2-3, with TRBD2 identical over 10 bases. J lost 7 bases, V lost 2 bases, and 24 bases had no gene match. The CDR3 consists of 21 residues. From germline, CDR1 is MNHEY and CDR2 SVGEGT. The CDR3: CASSYPSSGGAKFSATHTQYF. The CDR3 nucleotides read TGTGCCAGCAGTTACCCCTCAAGCGGGGGGGCCAAGTTCTCAGCCACGCATACGCAGTATTTT.

The CDR3 loop is CASSFSYGTGGEMGYTF. CDR3 coding DNA: TGTGCCAGCAGTTTCAGTTACGGGACAGGGGGCGAGATGGGCTACACCTTC. V usage is TRBV28 and J usage is TRBJ1-2; 12 bases agree with TRBD1. CDR1 is MDHEN, CDR2 SYDVKM, per germline. The J segment lost 8 bases and the V segment lost 3 bases, leaving 13 bases of the junction unmatched. There are 17 residues in the CDR3.

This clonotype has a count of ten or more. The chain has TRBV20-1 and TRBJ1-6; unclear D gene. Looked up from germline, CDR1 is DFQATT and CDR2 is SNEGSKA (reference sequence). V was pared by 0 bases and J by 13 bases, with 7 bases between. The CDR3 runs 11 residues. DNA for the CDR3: TGCAGTGCTAGAGAAGACCCGCCCCTCCACTTT. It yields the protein CSAREDPPLHF.

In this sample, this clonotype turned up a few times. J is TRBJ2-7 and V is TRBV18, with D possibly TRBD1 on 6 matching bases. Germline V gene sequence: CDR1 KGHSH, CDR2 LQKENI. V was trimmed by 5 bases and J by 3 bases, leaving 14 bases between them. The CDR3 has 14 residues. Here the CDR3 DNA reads TGTGCCAGCTCAATCACAGGGTCGAACTACGAGCAGTACTTC. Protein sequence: CASSITGSNYEQYF. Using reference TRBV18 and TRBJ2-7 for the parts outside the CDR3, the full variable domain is NAGVMQNPRHLVRRRGQEARLRCSPMKGHSHVYWYRQLPEEGLKFMVYLQKENIIDESGMPKERFSAEFPKEGPSILRIQQVVRGDSAAYFCASSITGSNYEQYFGPGTRLTVT.

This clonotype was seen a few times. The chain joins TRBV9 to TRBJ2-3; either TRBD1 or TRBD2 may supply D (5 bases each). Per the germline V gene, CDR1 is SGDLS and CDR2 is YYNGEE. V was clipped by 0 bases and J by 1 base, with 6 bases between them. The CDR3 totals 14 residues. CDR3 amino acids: CASSVVGGTDTQYF. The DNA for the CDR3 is TGTGCCAGCAGCGTAGTGGGGGGCACAGATACGCAGTATTTT.

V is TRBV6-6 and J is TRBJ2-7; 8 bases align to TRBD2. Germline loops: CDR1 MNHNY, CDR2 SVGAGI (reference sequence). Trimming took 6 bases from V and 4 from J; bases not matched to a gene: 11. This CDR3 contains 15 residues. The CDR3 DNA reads TGTGCCAGCAGGGCCGTGGTAGCGGGGATATACGAGCAGTACTTC. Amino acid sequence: CASRAVVAGIYEQYF.